What follows are 3 T cell receptor beta chains derived from one specimen sequenced in a study of STAT3 mutations in large granular lymphocyte leukemia. Antigen specificity for these receptors is unknown. Study-wide findings and caveats: Every T-cell large granular lymphocyte leukemia patient had at least one immunodominant TCR beta clonotype.

Only in-frame clones appear in the TCRdb table, and some are missing; sequencing was by immunoSEQ multiplex PCR. The table lists roughly 35,000 clones, roughly 88% of them singletons, with over 0.35% in the top ten. Sequencing used PBMCs. Source of these receptors: a human donor with T large granular lymphocyte leukemia. Some clones in this sample may be carry-over from other donors' samples.

Only one count was recorded for this clone. V usage is TRBV6-5 and J usage is TRBJ1-1, with D unresolved. The CDR3 length is 14 residues. Germline loops: CDR1 MNHEY, CDR2 SVGAGI. The germline V and J ends were trimmed by 6 bases and 1 base, with 12 bases remaining between them. CDR3 coding DNA: TGTGCCAGCAGAGTAACAGAGAGGAACACTGAAGCTTTCTTT. Its translation: CASRVTERNTEAFF.

V is TRBV30 and J is TRBJ2-1; perhaps TRBD1 as D (5 bases). Per the germline V gene, CDR1 is GTSNPN and CDR2 is SVGIG (reference sequence). Trimming pared 7 bases from V and 7 bases from J, leaving 23 bases between. This CDR3 has 15 amino acids. Written as DNA, the CDR3 is TGTGCCTCGACCCTCAGGGCTCGACTCCCTAATGAGCAGTTCTTC. Protein product: CASTLRARLPNEQFF.

The chain couples TRBV6-5 to TRBJ1-5; perhaps TRBD1 as D (6 bases). Germline loops: CDR1 MNHEY, CDR2 SVGAGI. The CDR3 extends over 15 amino acids. V shed 6 bases and J shed 3 bases, with 15 bases lying between them. The CDR3 nucleotides read TGTGCCAGCAGCCCACAGGGTATCCCCAATCAGCCCCAGCATTTT. Translation: CASSPQGIPNQPQHF.